The 31 T cell receptor beta chains reported below all come from one sample, sequenced in a study of blood T cells in healthy people across ages. Primers used in a second PCR of about 6 to 11 cycles were a sample-barcoded 5' primer and a J-beta primer mix. In TCRdb, the 5' RACE reads were re-called with MiXCR into one record per CDR3 protein. The repertoire holds 870,000 or so distinct CDR3 sequences, with more than 25% as singletons. The sequenced sample consisted of blood. All receptors derive from an elderly woman in good health.

This clonotype was recorded at least ten times. The rearrangement joins TRBV13 to TRBJ2-3, with TRBD2 identical over 7 bases. Germline trimming cut 5 bases from V and 8 bases from J; bases unmatched to any gene: 7. This CDR3 spans 13 amino acids. Looked up from germline, CDR1 is PRHDT and CDR2 is FYEKMQ (reference sequence). Here the CDR3 DNA reads TGTGCCAGCAGCCGCCAAGAGCGGGGTACGCAGTATTTT. Protein sequence: CASSRQERGTQYF.

Details on this clonotype: This may arise from a read error, as a much more abundant clone is one base away. The chain has TRBV5-1 and TRBJ2-3; TRBD1 agrees at 10 bases. Germline V gene lookup returns CDR1 SGHRS and CDR2 YFSETQ. The CDR3 spans 16 residues. The CDR3: CASSLGTGGSTDAQYF. CDR3 DNA sequence: TGCGCCAGCAGCTTGGGGACAGGGGGGAGCACAGATGCGCAGTATTTT.

There are many counts of this clonotype. The rearrangement uses TRBV5-1 and TRBJ2-1; 11 bases align to TRBD1. CDR3 length: 15 residues. Germline V CDR1 and CDR2: SGHRS, YFSETQ. Losses at the gene ends were 3 bases for V and 4 bases for J; bases not matched to a gene: 3. CDR3: CASSWTGGAYNEQFF. CDR3 sequence (DNA): TGCGCCAGCAGCTGGACAGGGGGCGCATACAATGAGCAGTTCTTC.

The chain joins TRBV3-1 to TRBJ1-2; 7 bases are a match to TRBD1. This CDR3 is built from 15 residues. CDR1 and CDR2 from the germline V gene are LGHDT and YNNKEL (reference sequence). V was pared by 0 bases and J by 4 bases, with 5 bases of the junction left unmatched. In DNA form, the CDR3 reads TGTGCCAGCAGCCAAGATTACAGGGGAGGCTATGGCTACACCTTC. It translates to CASSQDYRGGYGYTF.

This chain uses TRBV30 with TRBJ1-4, with D possibly matching TRBD1 (5 bases). CDR3 length: 14 residues. Germline V gives CDR1 GTSNPN, CDR2 SVGIG (reference sequence). V dropped 4 bases and J dropped 8 bases, with 17 bases sitting between them. The CDR3 sequence: CAWTPRAGNEKLFF. The DNA of the CDR3 is TGTGCCTGGACCCCCAGGGCAGGGAACGAAAAACTGTTTTTT.

In its sample, this clonotype was seen a few times. This chain links TRBV27 with TRBJ1-4, with a tentative D call TRBD1 (5 bases). CDR3 length: 14 amino acids. V was shortened by 1 base and J by 5 bases, with 8 bases between the two germline ends. Germline CDR1 is MNHEY and CDR2 is SMNVEV (reference sequence). The CDR3 DNA reads TGTGCCAGCAGTTTATTTGGGGGAAATGAAAAACTGTTTTTT. This sequence encodes CASSLFGGNEKLFF.

This clonotype was detected many times. The rearrangement joins TRBV5-1 to TRBJ2-7; D perhaps matches TRBD1 (6 bases). The CDR3 has 16 residues. Germline lookup yields CDR1 SGHRS and CDR2 YFSETQ. The V end was cut by 4 bases, the J end by 3 bases, with 20 bases between. The CDR3 coding sequence is TGCGCCAGCAGCGCCCGGGACACCACCTCTAACTACGAGCAGTACTTC. Its protein is CASSARDTTSNYEQYF.

This clonotype has only a few counts. This chain links TRBV5-1 with TRBJ2-3; D could derive from TRBD1 or TRBD2 (5 bases each). The CDR3 covers 14 residues. CDR1 SGHRS and CDR2 YFSETQ come from the germline V gene. The V and J ends lost 6 bases and 4 bases respectively, with 15 bases between them. In DNA, the CDR3 is TGCGCCAGCACCCCTCGGGGCGTGGCAGATACGCAGTATTTT. It specifies CASTPRGVADTQYF.

Comments on this clonotype: This sequence may be a read error, since a much larger clone differs from it by one base. The chain couples TRBV20-1 to TRBJ2-5; no firm D call. The DNA matches TRBJ2-7 better at its end, which makes the J call doubtful. The CDR3 runs to 12 residues. Germline V lookup: CDR1 DFQATT, CDR2 SNEGSKA (reference sequence). In nucleotides, the CDR3 is TGCAGTGCTAGAAGTCGATTGTGCGAGCAGTACTTC. This translates into CSARSRLCEQYF.

The chain links TRBV6-2 or TRBV6-3 to TRBJ1-1; a possible D gene is TRBD1 (6 bases). The germline CDR1 and CDR2 sequences are MNHEY and SVGEGT. This CDR3 is 15 amino acids long. V was clipped by 7 bases and J by 2 bases, with 17 bases between them. DNA of the CDR3: TGTGCCAGCACTTTCCAGGGGAGGGTAAACACTGAAGCTTTCTTT. Translating it yields CASTFQGRVNTEAFF.

A few counts support this clonotype. The chain has TRBV12-5 and TRBJ2-5; a weak D match, TRBD2 (6 bases). Trimming cost V 7 bases and J 2 bases, with 14 bases left between them. The length of the CDR3 is 14 residues. CDR1 LGHNT and CDR2 FRNRAP come from the germline V gene. The CDR3 loop is CASAQGGWQETQYF. For the CDR3, the DNA is TGTGCTAGTGCGCAGGGAGGATGGCAAGAGACCCAGTACTTC.

This clonotype was seen at least ten times. The chain recombines TRBV7-2 with TRBJ1-6, with TRBD1 identical over 9 bases. The CDR3 runs 14 residues. After removal of 5 bases from V and 10 bases from J, the junction contained 6 bases not matched to a gene. Germline-derived CDR1 and CDR2 are SGHTA and FQGNSA. CDR3 amino acids: CASSQGQGESPLHF. The CDR3 DNA follows: TGTGCCAGCAGCCAGGGACAGGGAGAATCACCCCTCCACTTT. The variable domain in full, with the rest retrieved from reference TRBV7-2 and TRBJ1-6, is GAGVSQSPSNKVTEKGKDVELRCDPISGHTALYWYRQSLGQGLEFLIYFQGNSAPDKSGLPSDRFSAERTGGSVSTLTIQRTQQEDSAVYLCASSQGQGESPLHFGNGTRLTVT.

The chain employs TRBV27 and TRBJ1-4; unclear D gene. Germline V CDR1 and CDR2: MNHEY, SMNVEV (reference sequence). V lost 0 bases to trimming and J lost 1 base, with 6 bases between them. CDR3 size: 15 residues. CDR3 region: CASSLSHVTNEKLFF. The CDR3 coding sequence is TGTGCCAGCAGTTTATCACACGTAACTAATGAAAAACTGTTTTTT.

V gene TRBV28 combines with J gene TRBJ2-5; possibly TRBD1 or TRBD2 for D (7 bases each). The germline gives CDR1 MDHEN, CDR2 SYDVKM. Trimming removed 7 bases at V and 5 bases at J, with 17 bases between. The CDR3 is 14 residues long. The DNA of the CDR3 is TGTGCCAGCAAGCTTCAGGGGGGGGCGGAGACCCAGTACTTC. The encoded protein is CASKLQGGAETQYF. Together with reference TRBV28 and TRBJ2-5, the CDR3 gives the full variable domain: DVKVTQSSRYLVKRTGEKVFLECVQDMDHENMFWYRQDPGLGLRLIYFSYDVKMKEKGDIPEGYSVSREKKERFSLILESASTNQTSMYLCASKLQGGAETQYFGPGTRLLVL.

Many counts were recorded for this clonotype. This chain connects TRBV7-2 to TRBJ1-2; D gene ambiguous. CDR3 length: 13 residues. The V gene lost 6 bases and the J gene lost 6 bases, with 14 bases spanning the gap. Germline CDR1 and CDR2: SGHTA and FQGNSA. As DNA, the CDR3 is TGTGCCAGCAGTTATGACATGAAAAATGGCTACACCTTC. Amino acids: CASSYDMKNGYTF. The entire variable domain, with the rest obtained from reference TRBV7-2 and TRBJ1-2, is as follows: GAGVSQSPSNKVTEKGKDVELRCDPISGHTALYWYRQSLGQGLEFLIYFQGNSAPDKSGLPSDRFSAERTGGSVSTLTIQRTQQEDSAVYLCASSYDMKNGYTFGSGTRLTVV.

The V gene is TRBV7-2, the J gene TRBJ2-1, with 9 bases aligning to TRBD2. The V gene's germline CDR1 is SGHTA and CDR2 FQGNSA. The CDR3 is 16 amino acids. V shed 1 base and J 3 bases; nucleotides not matched to a gene: 4. DNA of the CDR3: TGTGCCAGCAGCTTAGTTTCAGCGGGGGGCTACAATGAGCAGTTCTTC. It is translated as CASSLVSAGGYNEQFF. The entire variable domain, with the rest obtained from reference TRBV7-2 and TRBJ2-1, is as follows: GAGVSQSPSNKVTEKGKDVELRCDPISGHTALYWYRQSLGQGLEFLIYFQGNSAPDKSGLPSDRFSAERTGGSVSTLTIQRTQQEDSAVYLCASSLVSAGGYNEQFFGPGTRLTVL.

This clonotype was seen more than once but under ten times. This sequence joins TRBV6-5 and TRBJ2-5; 8 bases map to TRBD1. Germline V gene sequence: CDR1 MNHEY, CDR2 SVGAGI. J was trimmed by 5 bases and V by 0 bases; bases with no gene match: 8. This CDR3 comprises 16 residues. CDR3 DNA sequence: TGTGCCAGCAGTTACTCGCCGACAGGGGTTAGGGAGACCCAGTACTTC. The encoded protein is CASSYSPTGVRETQYF.

At least ten counts were recorded for this clonotype. A much bigger clone sits one base away, suggesting this may be a read error. The J gene is TRBJ2-7, the V gene TRBV20-1; D uncertain. Trimming pared 3 bases from V and 7 bases from J, leaving 13 bases between. The germline V gene has CDR1 DFQATT and CDR2 SNEGSKA (reference sequence). The CDR3 runs 12 residues. Written as DNA, the CDR3 is TGCAGTGCTAGCGCGGTCGGTAGTGAGCAGTACTTC. Translation gives CSASAVGSEQYF.

To note about this clonotype: This may be a read error: a much more frequent sequence differs by one nucleotide. V gene TRBV7-2 combines with J gene TRBJ1-5, with D unresolved. This CDR3 contains 15 residues. Germline V CDR1 and CDR2: SGHTA, FQGNSA. The CDR3 spells CASSLHRLSNRPQHF. The DNA for the CDR3 is TGTGCCAGCAGCTTACACCGTTTAAGCAATCGGCCCCAGCATTTT.

This clonotype appeared a single time. A much larger clone lies a single base off, so this may be a read error. The chain combines TRBV2 with TRBJ2-1; no definite D call. The CDR3 length is 13 residues. V was shortened by 2 bases and J by 7 bases, with 9 bases between the two germline ends. Germline CDR1 and CDR2: SNHLY and FYNNEI. In DNA form, the CDR3 reads TGTGCCAGCAGTGAAAGACGGAATAATGAGCAGTTCTTC. Protein product: CASSERRNNEQFF.

This clonotype was counted at least ten times. The chain has TRBV18 and TRBJ2-1, with 9 bases lining up with TRBD1. From germline, CDR1 is KGHSH and CDR2 LQKENI. The V segment lost 2 bases and the J segment 7 bases; nucleotides outside the gene matches: 6. The CDR3 sequence is 15 residues long. Here the CDR3 reads CASSPGTGTGNEQFF. As DNA, the CDR3 is TGTGCCAGCTCACCAGGGACAGGGACGGGGAATGAGCAGTTCTTC.

This clonotype was seen many times. The chain carries TRBV20-1 and TRBJ2-1, with 8 nucleotides matching TRBD1. Germline CDR1 is DFQATT and CDR2 is SNEGSKA (reference sequence). The ends lost 0 bases at V and 6 bases at J; junction bases unmatched: 10. The CDR3 is made up of 16 amino acids. DNA for the CDR3: TGCAGTGCTAGAGATATAGGACAGGGAAAGTTCAATGAGCAGTTCTTC. Translating gives CSARDIGQGKFNEQFF.

This clonotype was found many times. V usage is TRBV6-2 or TRBV6-3 and J usage is TRBJ1-2; no reliable D call. Per germline, CDR1 MNHEY and CDR2 SVGEGT. The V end lost 4 bases, the J end lost 1 base, and 13 bases lay between the germline ends. The CDR3 spans 15 residues. This chain's CDR3 is CASSSIRALNYGYTF. The CDR3 DNA is TGTGCCAGCAGTTCGATTCGGGCGCTTAACTATGGCTACACCTTC.

This clonotype appeared a few times. CDR3 coding DNA: TGTGCCAGCAGCCAAGTTAGGGCGAGGGGGGACGAGCAGTACTTC. Encoded protein: CASSQVRARGDEQYF. This chain connects TRBV3-1 to TRBJ2-7; possibly TRBD1 or TRBD2 for D (6 bases each). This CDR3 contains 15 residues. The germline V and J ends were trimmed by 1 base and 5 bases, with 15 bases remaining between them. Looked up from germline, CDR1 is LGHDT and CDR2 is YNNKEL (reference sequence).

The chain uses TRBV6-2 or TRBV6-3 and TRBJ1-2; 8 bases line up with TRBD1. CDR1 is MNHEY, CDR2 SVGEGT, per germline. J gave up 5 bases and V 3 bases, and 8 bases lay outside the gene matches. The CDR3 runs 15 residues. CDR3 region: CASSYSGRQGYGYTF. The CDR3 region has the DNA TGTGCCAGCAGTTATTCTGGCCGACAGGGGTATGGCTACACCTTC.

This clonotype was found a few times. V is TRBV27 and J is TRBJ1-1; D gene uncertain. Per germline, CDR1 MNHEY and CDR2 SMNVEV (reference sequence). The V end lost 6 bases, the J end lost 4 bases, and 15 bases lay between the germline ends. The CDR3 is 14 residues long. CDR3 DNA: TGTGCCAGCAGCCTGAGAGCTCTTGGCACTGAAGCTTTCTTT. Translating it yields CASSLRALGTEAFF.

With regard to this clonotype: This sequence may be a read error, since a much larger clone differs from it by one base. The CDR3 is CRAVGPLEQFF. The CDR3 DNA sequence: TGCAGGGCTGTAGGTCCTTTGGAGCAGTTCTTC. The V and J genes are TRBV20-1 and TRBJ2-1; D call uncertain. Germline V gene sequence: CDR1 DFQATT, CDR2 SNEGSKA (reference sequence). This CDR3 has 11 amino acids.

This clonotype was counted a single time. The V call is TRBV6-1, the J call TRBJ2-3, with 8 bases lining up with TRBD1. The germline CDR1 and CDR2 sequences are MNHNS and SASEGT. The CDR3 contains 16 residues. Trimming at V came to 3 bases and at J to 1 base, leaving 6 bases not matched to a gene. The CDR3 sequence is CASSDPPGQGTDTQYF. The CDR3 DNA is TGTGCCAGCAGTGATCCCCCGGGACAGGGCACAGATACGCAGTATTTT.

This chain uses TRBV20-1 with TRBJ1-1; 9 nucleotides line up with TRBD1. Unmatched junction bases numbered 7, after V lost 2 bases and J lost 6 bases. This CDR3 has 14 amino acids. Germline assignment: CDR1 DFQATT and CDR2 SNEGSKA (reference sequence). CDR3 DNA sequence: TGCAGTGCTAGACGAATGGACAGGGGCGCTGAAGCTTTCTTT. Translating it yields CSARRMDRGAEAFF.

In this sample, this clonotype turned up many times. V is TRBV20-1 and J is TRBJ2-1, with 8 bases fitting TRBD2. This CDR3 comprises 15 residues. V was pared by 5 bases and J by 0 bases, with 6 bases of the junction left unmatched. CDR1 is DFQATT and CDR2 is SNEGSKA in the germline V gene (reference sequence). DNA for the CDR3: TGCAGTGCTGTACCAAGCGGGGGCTCCTACAATGAGCAGTTCTTC. Amino acids: CSAVPSGGSYNEQFF.

This clonotype showed up just a few times. V usage is TRBV11-2 and J usage is TRBJ2-7, with TRBD2 identical over 9 bases. The V gene's germline CDR1 is SGHAT and CDR2 FQNNGV. V gave up 6 bases and J gave up 3 bases; unmatched junction bases: 12. The CDR3 is 16 amino acids. The CDR3 DNA reads as TGTGCCAGCAGTCCTTCTCGCGGGGGGGTGGGCTACGAGCAGTACTTC. It encodes CASSPSRGGVGYEQYF.